The clone carrying this TCR delta chain showed up just a few times. Its target is unknown. The data were taken from a study of Vδ1+ human thymocytes. General study findings and limits: Around 18% of thymic delta-chain sequences were Vdelta2, with few Vdelta3, unlike blood Vdelta1+ controls. Bulk data may be misread because of unexpected Vdelta2 sequences. Thymic TRG and TRD repertoires appeared highly polyclonal.

After alphabeta T cell depletion, CD3+ Vdelta1+ Vdelta2- thymocytes were sorted. This CDR3 is 21 amino acids long. The ends were cut back, 3 bases at V and 6 bases at J, with 35 bases in the middle. Germline values: CDR1 TSWWSYY, CDR2 QGS. RNA was extracted from the cells and then reverse transcribed. Multiplex PCR used pooled V-gene forward primers and a constant-region reverse primer to amplify CDR3s. TCRdb re-called the multiplex PCR reads with CATT. The data hold under 85,000 delta-chain clones, with 30% to 40% observed a single time. The chain recombines TRDV1 with TRDJ1, with a weak D call TRDD3 (5 bases). The clonotype was recovered from a boy under three years old who had congenital heart surgery. The sequencing input was Vdelta1+ gamma-delta thymocytes from the thymus. Subset: FACS-sorted CD3+ TCRalphabeta- TCRVdelta1+ TCRVdelta2- thymocytes. CDR3 sequence reads: CALGDNLRNHATTPGGHKLIF. DNA of the CDR3: TGTGCTCTTGGGGATAATCTTCGTAACCACGCCACTACCCCGGGGGGCCATAAACTCATCTTT.